Listed below are T cell receptor beta chains from one sample, sequenced in a study of blood T cells in healthy people across ages. MiXCR was run by TCRdb on the 5' RACE reads, yielding one entry per CDR3 protein. Altogether roughly 640,000 distinct CDR3 sequences are present, approximately 30% being singletons, with the ten largest covering approximately 15%. Sequenced sample: blood. Source of these receptors: a woman older than 75 in good health. Both conserved end residues are part of each CDR3. A D gene is named only where the DNA matches it firmly.

>TRBD1|TRBV12-3/TRBV12-4
CASSADRRNSPLHF
>NA|TRBV20-1
CSAPALKTSEQYF
>TRBD2|TRBV5-1
CASSLTSGGRRDTQYF
>TRBD1|TRBV7-2
CASSLAGTGGFDNYGYTF
>TRBD1|TRBV18
CASSPFRDRESGANVLTF
>NA|TRBV6-5
CASSRSGSYNEQFF
>NA|TRBV30
CAWSAQGNSGNTIYF
>TRBD1|TRBV12-3/TRBV12-4
CASSSTPDRVRTEAFF
>NA|TRBV20-1
CSAFFEQPFF
>NA|TRBV4-3
CASAQGTVGTQYF
>NA|TRBV12-3/TRBV12-4
CASSDRDGETQYF
>TRBD1|TRBV12-3/TRBV12-4
CASSLALRGRSYEQYF
>TRBD1|TRBV5-1
CANTNTGGIYGYTF
>TRBD1|TRBV20-1
CSAREAQGANYEQYF
>NA|TRBV7-3
CASSLQSDRDYDEQYF
>TRBD2|TRBV7-2
CASSPGLEGYF
>TRBD2|TRBV27
CASRPGTSGDYEQYF
>TRBD2|TRBV12-3/TRBV12-4
CASRRGELAADSYEQYF
>NA|TRBV30
CAWRYGTEAFF
>NA|TRBV20-1
CSASWANTEAFF
>NA|TRBV7-8
CASSASRYEQYF
>NA|TRBV10-3
CATRDSREETQYF
>NA|TRBV2
CASSEERASLFF
>TRBD1|TRBV7-2
CASIKGQGYGYTF
>TRBD2|TRBV3-1
CASSRLGLAGGETQYF
>TRBD1|TRBV5-4
CASSLVGTGFGYTF
>NA|TRBV4-2
CASSQDGHTDTQYF
>NA|TRBV20-1
CSARVGQETQFF
>TRBD1|TRBV12-3/TRBV12-4
CASSFGTGNNYGYTF
>NA|TRBV5-1
CASSLDRVAEQFF